This record looks at one TCR beta chain sequence and its context. This record comes from a study of neoadjuvant anti-PD-1 for oral cavity cancer. Sample time point: after neoadjuvant nivolumab, at surgical resection. Repertoires were generated with immunoSEQ multiplex PCR, while TCRdb's copy carries only in-frame clones and drops some. The sample shows 55,000 to 75,000 clones, 80% to 90% of them seen only once. V was cut by 0 bases and J by 8 bases, with 19 bases left in between. Germline V gives CDR1 SGHTA, CDR2 FQGNSA. This CDR3 contains 17 residues. This chain joins TRBV7-2 and TRBJ1-4, with D unclear. The sequencing used PBMCs, collected after nivolumab (anti-PD-1) treatment. This receptor was identified in a person aged 40 to 85 with oral cavity squamous cell carcinoma. CDR3 in amino acids: CASSLAWTQSWSEKLFF. The CDR3 region has the DNA TGTGCCAGCAGCTTAGCGTGGACCCAGTCTTGGAGCGAAAAACTGTTTTTT.